A selection of T cell receptor beta chains follows, all from one sample in a study of cytomegalovirus exposure and HLA in healthy donors. Method: immunoSEQ multiplex PCR; TCRdb's copy keeps in-frame clones and lacks some. The repertoire holds around 160,000 clones, with 75% as singletons. Sequencing was carried out using PBMCs. These receptors were obtained from a woman in her thirties or forties in good health and CMV-seropositive. The CDR3 runs from the conserved cysteine through the conserved F or W. A D gene is named only where the DNA matches it firmly. A clone size is listed for some rows: how often the clone was seen (once, few, many), or a class if it is expanded.

clone_size,d_call,v_call,j_call,cdr3_nt,cdr3_aa
NA,TRBD1,TRBV28,TRBJ1-1,TGTGCCAGCAGTTTTGGGCCGACAGGGACGAACACTGAAGCTTTCTTT,CASSFGPTGTNTEAFF
few,NA,TRBV11-2,TRBJ2-5,TGTGCCAGCAGCTGGAACAGGGAAGAGACCCAGTACTTC,CASSWNREETQYF
few,NA,TRBV7-8,TRBJ1-1,TGTGCCAGCAGAGCTTTAGCGGGACACCTGAACACTGAAGCTTTCTTT,CASRALAGHLNTEAFF
NA,NA,TRBV10-3,TRBJ2-2,TGTGCCATCAGCCCTGAGGACACCGGGGAGCTGTTTTTT,CAISPEDTGELFF
NA,NA,TRBV19,TRBJ1-2,TGTGCCAGTAGGGAACAGTTGCACTATGGCTACACCTTC,CASREQLHYGYTF
once,NA,TRBV7-9,TRBJ2-1,TGTGCCAGCAGCGCCTGGGACACCTGGGGGCAGTTCTTC,CASSAWDTWGQFF
NA,TRBD2,TRBV14,TRBJ2-7,TGTGCCAGCAGCCAAGGTCTAGCGGGAAGAGGGGAGCAGTACTTC,CASSQGLAGRGEQYF
NA,TRBD2,TRBV27,TRBJ2-3,TGTGCCAGCAGTTTTGCGAGCGGGAGTTTCAATACGCAGTATTTT,CASSFASGSFNTQYF
NA,TRBD1,TRBV5-5,TRBJ2-7,TGTGCCAGCAGCTCCGGGACAGGGTGGCAGTACTTC,CASSSGTGWQYF
NA,NA,TRBV5-4,TRBJ2-1,TGTGCCAGCAGCTTGGGCGCCAGGGGTGACTACAATGAGCAGTTCTTC,CASSLGARGDYNEQFF
NA,TRBD2,TRBV7-2,TRBJ2-5,TGTGCCAGCAGCCTATGGACTAGCGGGAGGGAGACCCAGTACTTC,CASSLWTSGRETQYF
NA,TRBD2,TRBV19,TRBJ2-7,TGTGCCAGTAGTATTACTAGCGGAGTCTACGAGCAGTACTTC,CASSITSGVYEQYF
NA,TRBD2,TRBV7-2,TRBJ2-1,TGTGCCGGAGGGACTAGCGGGAGAGCTGAGCAGTTCTTC,CAGGTSGRAEQFF
NA,TRBD2,TRBV5-4,TRBJ2-7,TGTGCCAGCACCCTGGGGGGGGTGGGCTCCTACGAGCAGTACTTC,CASTLGGVGSYEQYF
NA,NA,TRBV9,TRBJ1-5,TGTGCCAGCAGCGTCGCGCCAGGGTCCCAGCCCCAGCATTTT,CASSVAPGSQPQHF
few,NA,TRBV5-1,TRBJ1-1,TGCGCCAGCAGCTTGGTAGTAGGGGGGGCTGAAGCTTTCTTT,CASSLVVGGAEAFF
NA,NA,TRBV15,TRBJ1-6,TGTGCCACCAGCGGTGGGGGGACGGAGGATTCACCCCTCCACTTT,CATSGGGTEDSPLHF
once,TRBD2,TRBV6-1,TRBJ2-7,TGTGCCAGCAGGTATCGGTCTAGCGGGACTGACGAGCAGTACTTC,CASRYRSSGTDEQYF